Listed here are 13 T cell receptor beta chains from one sample, sequenced in a study of T cells in Graves' hyperthyroidism and ophthalmopathy (dated by TCRdb to the late 2010s). Library prep was done by multiplex PCR. TCRdb shows the sequencer as Illumina HiSeq 2000. Amplification of TCR beta CDR3 regions was carried out from RNA transcripts. The TCR CDR3 was subjected to a first round of RT-PCR using the HTBI primer set and the Qiagen OneStep RT-PCR kit. TCRdb cleaned the public reads at Q25 with fastp, built clones with MiXCR and kept in-frame beta chains. Each entry is one CDR3 protein sequence, shown with its most common DNA and genes. This sample is represented by approximately 400,000 distinct CDR3 sequences; about 15% of them were singletons. 25% to 35% of the sample comes from the top ten. The sample consisted of blood. The source of these receptors is a young woman with Graves' hyperthyroidism that later progressed to Graves' ophthalmopathy.

This clonotype was found many times. J is TRBJ2-7 and V is TRBV28; D may be TRBD1 (5 bases). The V gene's germline CDR1 is MDHEN and CDR2 SYDVKM. This CDR3 has 13 amino acids. Deletions cut 3 bases from V and 1 base from J, with 7 bases between. The CDR3 spells CASSFRVSYEQYF. DNA of the CDR3: TGTGCCAGCAGTTTCAGGGTATCCTACGAGCAGTACTTC.

The chain combines TRBV4-2 with TRBJ1-2, with a possible D match to TRBD1 (6 bases). Per germline, CDR1 LGHNA and CDR2 YNFKEQ. The V gene lost 8 bases and the J gene lost 9 bases, with 16 bases spanning the gap. This CDR3 region has 12 residues. The DNA of the CDR3 is TGTGCCAGCCTTGAACAGGGCGGAAGCTACACCTTC. Translated, it gives CASLEQGGSYTF.

This clonotype has a handful of counts. The rearrangement links TRBV20-1 to TRBJ2-7; TRBD2 is a possible D gene (5 bases). Germline loops: CDR1 DFQATT, CDR2 SNEGSKA (reference sequence). This CDR3 is built from 13 residues. The V end was cut by 3 bases, the J end by 7 bases, with 16 bases between. The CDR3 nucleotides read TGCAGTGCTAGTCGCTGGGAGTTTGATGAGCAGTACTTC. As protein: CSASRWEFDEQYF.

This clonotype was found a few times. The rearrangement joins TRBV19 to TRBJ1-5, with 7 bases fitting TRBD1. The germline V gene has CDR1 LNHDA and CDR2 SQIVND (reference sequence). The CDR3 totals 17 residues. The ends lost 1 base at V and 0 bases at J; junction bases unmatched: 6. The CDR3, as DNA: TGTGCCAGTAGTATAGGACAGGGTGATTTTAGCAATCAGCCCCAGCATTTT. Amino acids: CASSIGQGDFSNQPQHF.

There are many counts of this clonotype. This chain links TRBV3-1 with TRBJ2-1, with 11 positions matching TRBD2. V lost 6 bases to trimming and J lost 8 bases; unmatched junction nucleotides: 3. This CDR3 has 13 amino acids. Germline V lookup: CDR1 LGHDT, CDR2 YNNKEL (reference sequence). The CDR3 DNA sequence: TGTGCCAGCAGACTAGCGGGAGTCGATGAGCAGTTCTTC. Protein product: CASRLAGVDEQFF.

This clonotype was recorded at least ten times. V usage is TRBV2 and J usage is TRBJ2-7, with TRBD1 identical over 11 bases. The CDR3 is 15 amino acids. Trimming removed 6 bases from V and 2 bases from J; junction bases left unmatched: 6. Germline CDR1 and CDR2: SNHLY and FYNNEI. Written as DNA, the CDR3 is TGTGCCAGCAGGGTGGGACAGGGGGTTGCCTACGAGCAGTACTTC. Translation gives CASRVGQGVAYEQYF.

With regard to this clonotype: A junction end diverges from the germline sequence, so it may reflect a read error. The chain uses TRBV20-1 and TRBJ2-7; D tentatively fits TRBD1 or TRBD2 (5 bases each). The CDR3 is 14 residues long. Germline V gene data show CDR1 as DFQATT and CDR2 as SNEGSKA (reference sequence). The CDR3 DNA reads TGCAGTGCCAGAGGGACCGACGGGGACTACGAGCAGTACTTC. Encoded protein: CSARGTDGDYEQYF.

This clonotype occurred a few times. The chain is built from TRBV27 and TRBJ1-1, with no clear D. This CDR3 has 13 residues. Germline V gene sequence: CDR1 MNHEY, CDR2 SMNVEV (reference sequence). The V end lost 2 bases, the J end lost 2 bases, and 6 bases lay between the germline ends. CDR3 nucleotides: TGTGCCAGCAGTTTACGACCTAACACTGAAGCTTTCTTT. As protein: CASSLRPNTEAFF.

There are many counts of this clonotype. The rearrangement links TRBV28 to TRBJ2-7; 9 bases align to TRBD1. Germline values: CDR1 MDHEN, CDR2 SYDVKM. V shed 8 bases and J 0 bases; nucleotides not matched to a gene: 5. This CDR3 comprises 14 residues. The CDR3 region is CASEPGQGSYEQYF. In nucleotides, the CDR3 is TGTGCCAGCGAACCGGGACAGGGCTCCTACGAGCAGTACTTC.

The table lists this clonotype with many counts. V and J are TRBV3-1 and TRBJ2-3; D tentatively reads TRBD1 or TRBD2 (5 bases each). V was cut by 4 bases and J by 1 base, with 15 bases left in between. The germline V gene encodes CDR1 LGHDT and CDR2 YNNKEL (reference sequence). CDR3 size: 16 residues. CDR3 bases: TGTGCCAGCAGCCTCCTGGGGGACGGACGCACAGATACGCAGTATTTT. This encodes CASSLLGDGRTDTQYF.

This clonotype appeared many times. V gene TRBV20-1 combines with J gene TRBJ2-1, with 9 nucleotides matching TRBD1. The V gene end was trimmed by 5 bases and the J gene end by 10 bases; junction bases not matched to a gene: 6. The CDR3 length is 12 residues. In germline, CDR1 is DFQATT, CDR2 SNEGSKA (reference sequence). The CDR3 DNA reads TGCAGTGCTCGGACAGGGGCGGGCGAGCAGTTCTTC. Protein: CSARTGAGEQFF.

In its sample, this clonotype was seen many times. This rearrangement joins TRBV5-1 to TRBJ1-2; the match to TRBD1 covers 10 bases. Germline trimming cut 1 base from V and 4 bases from J; bases unmatched to any gene: 4. Germline-derived CDR1 and CDR2 are SGHRS and YFSETQ. The CDR3 sequence is 15 residues long. The CDR3 here is CASSLSTGGGYGYTF. The CDR3 nucleotides are TGCGCCAGCAGCTTGTCGACAGGGGGCGGCTATGGCTACACCTTC.

The sample holds many counts of this clonotype. The gene calls are TRBV27 and TRBJ2-7, with TRBD2 matching over 8 bases. The germline CDR1 and CDR2 sequences are MNHEY and SMNVEV (reference sequence). V trimming: 5 bases; J trimming: 5 bases; junction bases outside the gene matches: 8. The CDR3 extends over 14 amino acids. CDR3 protein: CASSPERELDEQYF. CDR3 sequence (DNA): TGTGCCAGCAGTCCAGAGCGGGAGCTGGACGAGCAGTACTTC.